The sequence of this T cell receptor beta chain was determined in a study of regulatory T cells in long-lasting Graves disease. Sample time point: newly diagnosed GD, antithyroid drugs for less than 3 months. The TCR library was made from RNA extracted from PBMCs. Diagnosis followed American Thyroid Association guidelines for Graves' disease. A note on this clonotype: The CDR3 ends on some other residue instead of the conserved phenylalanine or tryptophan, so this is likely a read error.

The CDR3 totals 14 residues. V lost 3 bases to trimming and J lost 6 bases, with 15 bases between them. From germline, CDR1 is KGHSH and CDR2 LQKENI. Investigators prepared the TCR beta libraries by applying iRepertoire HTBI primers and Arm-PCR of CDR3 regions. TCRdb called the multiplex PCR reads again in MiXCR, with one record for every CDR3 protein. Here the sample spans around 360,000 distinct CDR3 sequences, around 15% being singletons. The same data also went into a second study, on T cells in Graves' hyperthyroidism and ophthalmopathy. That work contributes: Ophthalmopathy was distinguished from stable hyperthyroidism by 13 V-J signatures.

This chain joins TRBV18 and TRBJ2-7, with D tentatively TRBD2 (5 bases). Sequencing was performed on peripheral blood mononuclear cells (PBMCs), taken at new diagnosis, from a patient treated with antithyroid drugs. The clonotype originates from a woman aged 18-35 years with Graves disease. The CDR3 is CASSPAGRGIEQYL. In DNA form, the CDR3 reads TGTGCCAGCTCACCTGCCGGTCGAGGGATCGAGCAGTACCTC.